This T cell receptor beta chain was documented in a study of blood T cells in healthy people across ages. Together with a sample-barcoded 5' primer, a J-beta primer mix was included in a second PCR lasting about 6 to 11 cycles. Each cDNA molecule was tagged by a template-switch adaptor with 12 random nucleotides. Each of the samples gave a minimum of 3 million paired-end reads that contained CDR3. MiXCR was run by TCRdb on the 5' RACE reads, yielding one entry per CDR3 protein. The table includes 600,000 to 1,000,000 distinct CDR3 sequences, 58% detected once. This clonotype came up a few times. Antigen specificity is unknown. Isolated PBMCs totaled at least 7 million in each sample. Study-level points and caveats: Per-million-T-cell TCR beta diversity fell roughly linearly with age.

The CDR3 sequence is 16 residues long. V dropped 6 bases and J dropped 4 bases, with 22 bases sitting between them. The sequence was collected from a man younger than 40 in good health. The chain carries TRBV12-3 or TRBV12-4 and TRBJ2-7; the D is unclear. Sequenced sample: blood. The CDR3 DNA sequence: TGTGCCAGCAGCCCAGGTCGGGCCCCGGGCATGTACGAGCAGTACTTC. This codes for CASSPGRAPGMYEQYF.